What follows describes a single TCR beta chain. Its specific antigen is unknown. Qualities for individual bases were not recorded, and no much larger clone is one base off. The CDR3 regions of human TCRbeta chains were analyzed by immunosequencing. The authors processed their data as follows. TCRs in the repertoires were matched against a reference library of SARS-CoV-2-specific TCRs that had been generated with the MIRA antigen-specificity platform. Breadth was defined as the fraction of unique TCRs that were SARS-CoV-2-associated. Depth was defined as the fraction of total T cells that were SARS-CoV-2-associated. Each spike-specific TCR was assigned to its reactive spike region and to a CD4 or CD8 class using the MIRA data. Log10-transformed breadth and depth values were compared by one-way ANOVA with Sidak's multiple comparisons tests. The clones in this table, taken by TCRdb from immuneACCESS, are in-frame only. Not every clone is retained; where verified, under half of the shortfall comes from an unresolved V gene, and the cause of the rest is unknown. V and J calls and clone size are those listed in that table; D and trimming were worked out from the DNA. Recorded for this sample are some 60,000 clones; 89% of them occurred a single time. 5% to 6.5% of the sample goes to the ten largest clones.

In light of the paper, this sample's time point label describes: about 28 days (+/-7) after the second vaccine dose. AZD1222 recipients with second doses at about 4 weeks or about 12 weeks were pooled, because spike-specific TCR depth and breadth did not differ between schedules. Samples from vaccinated people were obtained from the UK trials COV001 and COV002, which included a single-blind randomized controlled phase 2/3 trial of AZD1222 (ChAdOx1 nCoV-19) in healthy adults. For TCRbeta chain sequencing, PBMC samples were collected from trial participants at day 0 and at day 28 after the second dose. The sample belongs to a study of T cell responses to AZD1222 COVID-19 vaccine (dated by TCRdb to the early 2020s). The study in broad terms: TCR sequencing was performed for some 250 trial participants, of whom some 200 were given two doses of AZD1222 and around 25 were given two doses of MenACWY control vaccine. Trial participants were enrolled into age subgroups of 18-55, 56-69 and 70-plus years, which contained 148, 28 and 57 TCR-sequenced participants, respectively. Results and caveats for the whole study, not just this receptor: Epitopes outside the regions mutated in the B.1.351 and B.1.1.7 variants were reportedly recognized by nearly half of the unique spike-specific TCRs. Because no day 14 peak-response samples were available, repertoires were characterized only after the peak T cell response. Conclusions about previously exposed vaccinees are limited because only a handful of AZD1222 recipients were SARS-CoV-2 seropositive at baseline. After two AZD1222 doses, both the breadth and the depth of spike-specific TCRs were significantly higher than at day 0 and than in MenACWY recipients. Participants were mostly white British and included more females than males, and it was suggested by the authors that clonal diversity may have been underestimated. The 56-69-year group was small, and its depth increase did not reach significance, likely because of low power. The vaccine-associated CD4 TCRs covered the entire spike protein, and the dominant responses fell in regions 160-218 and 743-854.

The CDR3 starts with the cysteine, ends with the phenylalanine, and has 15 residues. Kept here is only the CDR3 DNA, which spans 45 bases and is read in frame from base 1. The germline V gene yields SGHRS for CDR1 and YFSETQ for CDR2. Germline trimming amounts to 2 bases on V and 6 bases on J, with 10 as the count of junction bases outside the gene matches. The chain uses TRBV5-1 and TRBJ1-1, and TRBD1 matches 7 of the central bases. The source material was peripheral blood, sampled 28 days after the second AZD1222 dose. The origin of this receptor is an adult who received the AZD1222 COVID-19 vaccine. The sequence in DNA is TGCGCCAGCAGCTTAGCTCGACAGGGCTTGGCTGAAGCTTTCTTT. This translates into CASSLARQGLAEAFF.